The T cell receptor (beta chain) described here comes from a study of blood T cell repertoires in COVID-19. This CDR3 is built from 16 residues. The J segment lost 4 bases and the V segment lost 2 bases, leaving 5 bases of the junction unmatched. CDR1 and CDR2 from the germline V gene are SGHVS and FQNEAQ. Clones were read by immunoSEQ multiplex PCR, and TCRdb kept only the in-frame ones, dropping some. The table includes roughly 300,000 clones, around 86% detected once. Sequencing was done on a sample of peripheral blood. This chain uses TRBV7-8 with TRBJ1-5, with 10 bases fitting TRBD1. This TCR was sampled from a woman in her 40s who had recovered from COVID-19. This chain's CDR3 is CASSLTGQGINQPQHF. In DNA form, the CDR3 reads TGTGCCAGCAGCTTAACGGGACAGGGGATTAATCAGCCCCAGCATTTT.